Shown below are 9 T cell receptor beta chains from a single sample sequenced in a study of CD8+ T cells in alopecia areata. Documented treatment: oral pan-JAK inhibitor, 5-10 mg twice daily. Reverse transcribed after extraction, RNA yielded cDNA as the sequencing template. Generated by immunoSEQ multiplex PCR, the TCRdb table keeps only in-frame clones and is missing some. This table has 190,000 or so clones, 55% to 70% appearing once. Here the sequenced sample was CD4+ T cells sorted from blood, taken at week 4, from a patient treated with tofacitinib. The receptors were gathered from a human donor with alopecia areata.

The chain combines TRBV28 with TRBJ1-1, with 8 nucleotides matching TRBD1. Germline V gene sequence: CDR1 MDHEN, CDR2 SYDVKM. The CDR3 runs to 12 residues. V lost 3 bases to trimming and J lost 10 bases; unmatched junction nucleotides: 4. The CDR3 loop is CASSLGGQGAFF. As DNA, the CDR3 is TGTGCCAGCAGTTTGGGTGGACAGGGAGCTTTCTTT.

This chain uses TRBV5-6 with TRBJ2-7; possible D gene TRBD1, 6 bases. The CDR3 loop spans 14 amino acids. Germline V gene data show CDR1 as SGHDT and CDR2 as YYEEEE. V was cut by 2 bases and J by 8 bases, with 17 bases left in between. The CDR3 nucleotides are TGTGCCAGCAGCTTACATACGAACCAGGGGAAGCAGTACTTC. Translating it yields CASSLHTNQGKQYF.

This clone was seen a handful of times. This chain joins TRBV10-3 and TRBJ2-2, with D tentatively TRBD1 or TRBD2 (5 bases each). Germline-derived CDR1 and CDR2 are ENHRY and SYGVKD. CDR3 length equals 14 residues. The V end lost 2 bases, the J end lost 3 bases, and 7 bases lay between the germline ends. CDR3 nucleotide sequence: TGTGCCATCAGTGAGGTGGGGGACACCGGGGAGCTGTTTTTT. Its protein is CAISEVGDTGELFF.

V is TRBV5-6 and J is TRBJ1-1, with D perhaps matching TRBD1 (5 bases). Deletions cut 1 base from V and 3 bases from J, with 16 bases between. CDR3 length: 16 amino acids. Germline V CDR1 and CDR2: SGHDT, YYEEEE. CDR3 coding DNA: TGTGCCAGCAGCTTGATTACAGGACCGACCCACACTGAAGCTTTCTTT. Translation: CASSLITGPTHTEAFF.

This clone was seen more than once but under ten times. The chain recombines TRBV4-2 with TRBJ2-2; D unclear. This CDR3 has 18 amino acids. V lost 0 bases to trimming and J lost 5 bases, with 19 bases between them. CDR1 LGHNA and CDR2 YNFKEQ come from the germline V gene. This chain's CDR3 is CASSQDLAARYNTGELFF. CDR3 in DNA: TGTGCCAGCAGCCAAGATCTCGCGGCCCGTTATAATACCGGGGAGCTGTTTTTT.

The chain employs TRBV15 and TRBJ2-3, with 10 bases identical to TRBD2. J gave up 2 bases and V 3 bases, and 2 bases lay outside the gene matches. This CDR3 spans 15 amino acids. Germline assignment: CDR1 LNHNV and CDR2 YYDKDF (reference sequence). CDR3 protein: CATSSLAGDTDTQYF. CDR3 in DNA: TGTGCCACCAGCAGCCTAGCGGGGGACACAGATACGCAGTATTTT.

This sequence joins TRBV1 and TRBJ2-7; the DNA was not compared with TRBD1, the D call given in the table. TRBV1 is noted as a pseudogene. The CDR3 contains 13 residues. The CDR3 here is CPGRDREVYEQYF. CDR3 sequence (DNA): TGCCCAGGTAGGGACAGGGAGGTATACGAGCAGTACTTC.

This clone was found once. The genes are TRBV7-8 and TRBJ2-4; TRBD2 agrees at 7 bases. The CDR3 has 11 amino acids. Germline CDR1 reads SGHVS; CDR2 reads FQNEAQ. V shed 6 bases, J shed 10 bases, and the junction held 3 bases outside the gene matches. CDR3 in DNA: TGTGCCAGCAGTTTGGGGGGGATTCAGTACTTC. This gives the protein CASSLGGIQYF. The whole variable domain, filled in from reference TRBV7-8 and TRBJ2-4, reads GAGVSQSPRYKVAKRGQDVALRCDPISGHVSLFWYQQALGQGPEFLTYFQNEAQLDKSGLPSDRFFAERPEGSVSTLKIQRTQQEDSAVYLCASSLGGIQYFGAGTRLSVL.

The chain carries TRBV29-1 and TRBJ1-2; 8 bases line up with TRBD1. This CDR3 contains 12 residues. Germline assignment: CDR1 SQVTM and CDR2 ANQGSEA. J was trimmed by 3 bases and V by 6 bases; bases with no gene match: 3. The CDR3: CSVTGVDYGYTF. The DNA for the CDR3 is TGCAGCGTGACAGGGGTCGACTATGGCTACACCTTC.